Listed below are T cell receptor beta chains from one sample, sequenced in a study of blood T cell repertoires in COVID-19. TCRdb's copy holds only in-frame clones and misses some; the assay was immunoSEQ multiplex PCR. The table shows about 82,000 clones, with around four fifths occurring only once. The material sequenced was peripheral blood. These TCRs come from an elderly man with active or convalescent COVID-19. Both conserved end residues are trimmed from each CDR3. For some rows the clone size is stated as once, few or many, or as a class when expanded; others skip it.

abundance: few; v_gene: TRBV9; j_gene: TRBJ2-2; CDR3aa: ASRPQDTGELF
abundance: -; v_gene: TRBV6-1; j_gene: TRBJ2-5; CDR3aa: ASSEVRLAGRGETQY
abundance: -; v_gene: TRBV6-5; j_gene: TRBJ1-6; CDR3aa: ASSRRGDSPLH
abundance: -; v_gene: TRBV2; j_gene: TRBJ2-3; CDR3aa: ASRRNQGMATDTQY
abundance: -; v_gene: TRBV24-1; j_gene: TRBJ2-2; CDR3aa: ATSDLGTAGGELF
abundance: -; v_gene: TRBV14; j_gene: TRBJ2-3; CDR3aa: ASSQGKRGRYTDTQY
abundance: -; v_gene: TRBV15; j_gene: TRBJ2-1; CDR3aa: ATSRDLLARNEQF
abundance: -; v_gene: TRBV27; j_gene: TRBJ1-5; CDR3aa: ARTRGAHQPQH
abundance: -; v_gene: TRBV3-1/TRBV3-2; j_gene: TRBJ1-1; CDR3aa: ASSLTGSPGTEAF
abundance: few; v_gene: TRBV5-1; j_gene: TRBJ1-4; CDR3aa: ASSLVSGAGPFNEKLF
abundance: once; v_gene: TRBV18; j_gene: TRBJ1-2; CDR3aa: ASSPGTDASGYGYT
abundance: few; v_gene: TRBV24-1; j_gene: TRBJ1-2; CDR3aa: ATSDAGTAANYGYT
abundance: -; v_gene: TRBV6-1; j_gene: TRBJ1-5; CDR3aa: ASSGVGPLTGGNQPQH
abundance: -; v_gene: TRBV7-2; j_gene: TRBJ2-3; CDR3aa: ASSLGRGGEVDTQY
abundance: -; v_gene: TRBV19; j_gene: TRBJ1-2; CDR3aa: ASSIDSSGQGPYGYT
abundance: -; v_gene: TRBV18; j_gene: TRBJ1-5; CDR3aa: ASSPGQGRPQH
abundance: -; v_gene: TRBV5-1; j_gene: TRBJ1-6; CDR3aa: ASSLQGSSNSPLH
abundance: -; v_gene: TRBV7-8; j_gene: TRBJ2-3; CDR3aa: ASSLDGGGPVY
abundance: -; v_gene: TRBV11-3; j_gene: TRBJ1-1; CDR3aa: ASSGNSPQTNTEAF
abundance: -; v_gene: TRBV11-3; j_gene: TRBJ2-1; CDR3aa: ASSLDSYYNEQF
abundance: few; v_gene: TRBV5-1; j_gene: TRBJ1-6; CDR3aa: ASSLTADNSPLH
abundance: -; v_gene: TRBV18; j_gene: TRBJ2-1; CDR3aa: ASSPPDRVNPF
abundance: -; v_gene: TRBV6-5; j_gene: TRBJ2-1; CDR3aa: ASSGLAGLNEQF
abundance: -; v_gene: TRBV6-6; j_gene: TRBJ2-3; CDR3aa: ASGLAGDTDTQY
abundance: -; v_gene: TRBV28; j_gene: TRBJ1-6; CDR3aa: ASSGRGGRRYNSPLH
abundance: -; v_gene: TRBV3-1/TRBV3-2; j_gene: TRBJ1-3; CDR3aa: ASSFRQGSSGNTIY
abundance: -; v_gene: TRBV6-2/TRBV6-3; j_gene: TRBJ2-1; CDR3aa: ASSYKAGGPLYEQF
abundance: once; v_gene: TRBV14; j_gene: TRBJ1-1; CDR3aa: ASSQLQGAEAF
abundance: -; v_gene: TRBV5-1; j_gene: TRBJ1-2; CDR3aa: ASSSTGVRHGYT
abundance: -; v_gene: TRBV19; j_gene: TRBJ2-1; CDR3aa: ASSSEKSYNEQF